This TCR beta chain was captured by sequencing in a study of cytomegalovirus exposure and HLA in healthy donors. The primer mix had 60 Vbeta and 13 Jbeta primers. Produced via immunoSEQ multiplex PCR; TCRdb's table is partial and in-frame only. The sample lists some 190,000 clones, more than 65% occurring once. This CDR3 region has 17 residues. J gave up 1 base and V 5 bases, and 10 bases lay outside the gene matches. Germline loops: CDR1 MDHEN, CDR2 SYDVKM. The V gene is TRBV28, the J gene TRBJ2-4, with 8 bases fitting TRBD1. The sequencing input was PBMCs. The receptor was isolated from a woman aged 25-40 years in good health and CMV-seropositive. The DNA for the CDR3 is TGTGCCAGCAGTCGCCCGGACAGGGTCTCGGCCAAAAACATTCAGTACTTC. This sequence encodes CASSRPDRVSAKNIQYF.